Shown below are 15 T cell receptor beta chains from a single sample sequenced in a study of PD-L1 blockade in urothelial cancer. Data came from immunoSEQ multiplex PCR; TCRdb stores just in-frame clones and leaves some out. Here the sample spans some 90,000 clones, about 90% being singletons. As to time point: pretreatment peripheral blood. Specimen: PBMCs, collected around atezolizumab (anti-PD-L1) treatment. The receptors were gathered from a woman aged 80 or over with urothelial cancer.

V gene TRBV27 combines with J gene TRBJ2-1; D may be TRBD2 (5 bases). V was clipped by 0 bases and J by 2 bases, with 14 bases between them. The germline V gene encodes CDR1 MNHEY and CDR2 SMNVEV (reference sequence). This CDR3 contains 17 residues. For the CDR3, the DNA is TGTGCCAGCAGTTTATCAGGGCGAGTGCGGGCCTACAATGAGCAGTTCTTC. Amino acids: CASSLSGRVRAYNEQFF.

The chain couples TRBV7-3 to TRBJ2-5; D unclear. The CDR3 has 13 residues. CDR1 SGHTA and CDR2 FQGTGA come from the germline V gene. V shed 1 base and J shed 3 bases, with 6 bases lying between them. The CDR3 nucleotides are TGTGCCAGCAGCTTAAGTATTGAAGAGACCCAGTACTTC. Encoded protein: CASSLSIEETQYF. Supplemented by reference TRBV7-3 and TRBJ2-5, the full variable domain reads GAGVSQTPSNKVTEKGKYVELRCDPISGHTALYWYRQSLGQGPEFLIYFQGTGAADDSGLPNDRFFAVRPEGSVSTLKIQRTERGDSAVYLCASSLSIEETQYFGPGTRLLVL.

The CDR3 here is CASGLVPRLAGGAEQFF. CDR3 bases: TGTGCTAGTGGTTTGGTCCCCCGACTAGCGGGAGGGGCTGAGCAGTTCTTC. V gene TRBV12-5 combines with J gene TRBJ2-1, with 14 positions matching TRBD2. Germline V gene sequence: CDR1 LGHNT, CDR2 FRNRAP. V shed 0 bases and J 9 bases; nucleotides not matched to a gene: 7. The CDR3 contains 17 residues.

The chain joins TRBV27 to TRBJ2-5, with unresolved D. The V gene's germline CDR1 is MNHEY and CDR2 SMNVEV (reference sequence). Trimming removed 5 bases at V and 0 bases at J, with 4 bases between. CDR3 size: 12 residues. CDR3 DNA: TGTGCCAGCAGTCAAAACCAAGAGACCCAGTACTTC. Translation: CASSQNQETQYF.

The chain combines TRBV5-1 with TRBJ2-7; D gene uncertain. V was clipped by 0 bases and J by 0 bases, with 7 bases between them. The CDR3 is made up of 14 amino acids. Germline V lookup: CDR1 SGHRS, CDR2 YFSETQ. The CDR3 nucleotides read TGCGCCAGCAGCTTGGACGCCAGCTCCTACGAGCAGTACTTC. It encodes CASSLDASSYEQYF.

This clone was found once. The rearrangement joins TRBV5-1 to TRBJ1-2; TRBD1 matches at 8 bases. The CDR3 runs 14 residues. Germline V CDR1 and CDR2: SGHRS, YFSETQ. Trimming took 1 base from V and 6 from J; bases not matched to a gene: 5. CDR3 coding DNA: TGCGCCAGCAGCTTGAGGACAGGGCCGGATGGCTACACCTTC. The encoded protein is CASSLRTGPDGYTF.

This chain connects TRBV4-1 to TRBJ1-1; weak D call: TRBD1 (5 bases). The CDR3 has 15 residues. Trimming shortened V by 0 bases and J by 1 base, and 9 bases separated the two germline ends. Per germline, CDR1 MGHRA and CDR2 YSYEKL. The CDR3 spells CASSQDLGANTEAFF. As DNA, the CDR3 is TGCGCCAGCAGCCAAGATCTAGGGGCGAACACTGAAGCTTTCTTT.

V usage is TRBV7-9 and J usage is TRBJ2-1; 9 bases match TRBD2. J was trimmed by 8 bases and V by 5 bases; bases with no gene match: 13. Germline V CDR1 and CDR2: SEHNR, FQNEAQ (reference sequence). The CDR3 loop spans 16 amino acids. CDR3 coding DNA: TGTGCCAGCAGCCTCCCAAGGGCTAGCGGGATCGATGAGCAGTTCTTC. This translates into CASSLPRASGIDEQFF.

The CDR3 reads CASSFRGESYNEQFF. The CDR3 nucleotides are TGTGCCAGCAGCTTTCGGGGGGAGTCCTACAATGAGCAGTTCTTC. This chain links TRBV5-8 with TRBJ2-1, with 7 bases lining up with TRBD2. This CDR3 comprises 15 residues. Trimming removed 2 bases from V and 1 base from J; junction bases left unmatched: 3. Germline lookup yields CDR1 SGHTS and CDR2 YDEGEE. The entire variable domain, with the rest obtained from reference TRBV5-8 and TRBJ2-1, is as follows: EAGVTQSPTHLIKTRGQQATLRCSPISGHTSVYWYQQALGLGLQFLLWYDEGEERNRGNFPPRFSGRQFPNYSSELNVNALELEDSALYLCASSFRGESYNEQFFGPGTRLTVL.

V and J are TRBV6-1 and TRBJ2-1; 7 bases match TRBD2. Germline V gene lookup returns CDR1 MNHNS and CDR2 SASEGT. With 7 bases clipped from V and 6 bases from J, the junction kept 9 bases outside the gene matches. This CDR3 spans 14 amino acids. The chain's CDR3 is CASNPWGTTNEQFF. In nucleotides, the CDR3 is TGTGCCAGCAACCCCTGGGGGACTACCAATGAGCAGTTCTTC.

The chain joins TRBV5-6 to TRBJ2-7; 8 bases line up with TRBD1. V shed 0 bases and J 3 bases; nucleotides not matched to a gene: 2. Germline assignment: CDR1 SGHDT and CDR2 YYEEEE. The CDR3 extends over 14 amino acids. CDR3 sequence (DNA): TGTGCCAGCAGCTTGGACAGGGGGGACTACGAGCAGTACTTC. Its protein product is CASSLDRGDYEQYF.

The gene calls are TRBV18 and TRBJ2-1; possible D gene TRBD2, 5 bases. The V end lost 4 bases, the J end lost 8 bases, and 24 bases lay between the germline ends. In germline, CDR1 is KGHSH, CDR2 LQKENI. The CDR3 totals 17 residues. Here the CDR3 reads CASSLREGPVLSHEQFF. The CDR3 region has the DNA TGTGCCAGCTCACTCCGGGAAGGGCCGGTTTTATCACATGAGCAGTTCTTC.

The rearrangement uses TRBV5-1 and TRBJ2-7, with a tentative D call TRBD1 (7 bases). Trimming stripped 4 bases from V and 0 bases from J, with 14 bases between. There are 15 residues in the CDR3. CDR1 is SGHRS, CDR2 YFSETQ, per germline. CDR3: CASSVQGGSSYEQYF. CDR3 DNA: TGCGCCAGCAGCGTTCAGGGGGGAAGCTCCTACGAGCAGTACTTC.

The rearrangement links TRBV16 to TRBJ2-2, with a weak D call TRBD2 (5 bases). The CDR3 has 13 amino acids. Germline values: CDR1 KGHSY, CDR2 FQNENV. The V end lost 2 bases, the J end lost 4 bases, and 5 bases lay between the germline ends. The DNA of the CDR3 is TGTGCCAGCAGCCAACGGGGCACCGGGGAGCTGTTTTTT. It is translated as CASSQRGTGELFF. Drawing the rest from reference TRBV16 and TRBJ2-2, the complete variable domain is GEEVAQTPKHLVRGEGQKAKLYCAPIKGHSYVFWYQQVLKNEFKFLISFQNENVFDETGMPKERFSAKCLPNSPCSLEIQATKLEDSAVYFCASSQRGTGELFFGEGSRLTVL.

The V and J genes are TRBV6-5 and TRBJ1-1; maybe TRBD1 (5 bases). Trimming pared 2 bases from V and 6 bases from J, leaving 10 bases between. Germline V gives CDR1 MNHEY, CDR2 SVGAGI. This CDR3 is 13 amino acids long. The chain's CDR3 is CASSYGGRAEAFF. The CDR3 DNA is TGTGCCAGCAGTTACGGGGGGAGGGCTGAAGCTTTCTTT.